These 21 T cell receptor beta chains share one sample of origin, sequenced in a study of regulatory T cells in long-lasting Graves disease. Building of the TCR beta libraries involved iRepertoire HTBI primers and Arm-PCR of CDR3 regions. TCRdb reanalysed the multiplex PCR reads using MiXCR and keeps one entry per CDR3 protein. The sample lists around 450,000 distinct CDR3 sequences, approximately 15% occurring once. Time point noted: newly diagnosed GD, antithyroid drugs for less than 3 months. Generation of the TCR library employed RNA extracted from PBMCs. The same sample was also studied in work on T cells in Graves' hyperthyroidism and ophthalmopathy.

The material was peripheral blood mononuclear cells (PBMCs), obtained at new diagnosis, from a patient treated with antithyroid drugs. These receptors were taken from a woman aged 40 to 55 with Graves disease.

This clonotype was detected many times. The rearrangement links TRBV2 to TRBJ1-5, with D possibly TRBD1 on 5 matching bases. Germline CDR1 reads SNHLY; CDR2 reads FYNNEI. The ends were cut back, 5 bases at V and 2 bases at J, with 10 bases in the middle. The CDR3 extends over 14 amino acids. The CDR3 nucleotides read TGTGCCAGCAGTACCACGGGACGCAATCAGCCCCAGCATTTT. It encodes CASSTTGRNQPQHF.

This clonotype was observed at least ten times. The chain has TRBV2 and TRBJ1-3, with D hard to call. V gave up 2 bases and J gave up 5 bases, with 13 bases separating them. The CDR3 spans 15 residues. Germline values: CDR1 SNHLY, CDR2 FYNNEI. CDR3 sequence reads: CASSELMVQRNTIYF. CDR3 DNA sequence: TGTGCCAGCAGTGAACTCATGGTTCAGAGAAACACCATATATTTT.

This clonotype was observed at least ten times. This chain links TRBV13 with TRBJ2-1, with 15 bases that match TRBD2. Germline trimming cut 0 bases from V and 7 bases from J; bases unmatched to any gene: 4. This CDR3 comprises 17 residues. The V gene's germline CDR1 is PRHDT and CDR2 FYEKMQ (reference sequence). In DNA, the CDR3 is TGTGCCAGCAGCTTAGGGGGACTAGCGGGAGGTCGTAATGAGCAGTTCTTC. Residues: CASSLGGLAGGRNEQFF.

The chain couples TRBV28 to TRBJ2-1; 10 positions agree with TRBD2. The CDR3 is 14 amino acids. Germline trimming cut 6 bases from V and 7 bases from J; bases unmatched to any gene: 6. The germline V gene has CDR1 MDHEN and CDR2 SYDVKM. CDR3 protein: CASSPAGGRNEQFF. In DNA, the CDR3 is TGTGCCAGCAGCCCAGCGGGAGGGCGAAATGAGCAGTTCTTC.

The DNA of the CDR3 is TGCAGCGTTCCGACTAGCGGGGGCACAGATACGCAGTATTTT. Translated, it gives CSVPTSGGTDTQYF. This rearrangement joins TRBV29-1 to TRBJ2-3; 11 nucleotides align to TRBD2. CDR1 is SQVTM, CDR2 ANQGSEA, per germline. This CDR3 has 14 residues. Trimming removed 5 bases from V and 1 base from J; junction bases left unmatched: 2.

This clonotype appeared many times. The CDR3 is CASGLGEGGRERETQYF. The CDR3 nucleotides read TGTGCTAGTGGTTTGGGGGAAGGCGGGAGGGAACGAGAGACCCAGTACTTC. The V gene is TRBV12-5, the J gene TRBJ2-5; 9 positions agree with TRBD2. With 1 base clipped from V and 4 bases from J, the junction kept 10 bases outside the gene matches. Per the germline V gene, CDR1 is LGHNT and CDR2 is FRNRAP. The CDR3 is 17 residues long.

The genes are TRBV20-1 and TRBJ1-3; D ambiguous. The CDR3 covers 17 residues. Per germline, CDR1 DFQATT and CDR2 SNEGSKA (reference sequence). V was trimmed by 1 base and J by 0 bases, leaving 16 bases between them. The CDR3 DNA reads TGCAGTGCTAGAGTGGAACGTTGGTACCCCTCTGGAAACACCATATATTTT. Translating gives CSARVERWYPSGNTIYF.

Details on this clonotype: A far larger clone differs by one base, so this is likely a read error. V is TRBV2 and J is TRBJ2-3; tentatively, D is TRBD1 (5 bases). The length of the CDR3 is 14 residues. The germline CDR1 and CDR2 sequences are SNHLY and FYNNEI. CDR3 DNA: TGTGCCGGCAGCCGAAGTGACAGAACAGATACGCAGTATTTT. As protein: CAGSRSDRTDTQYF.

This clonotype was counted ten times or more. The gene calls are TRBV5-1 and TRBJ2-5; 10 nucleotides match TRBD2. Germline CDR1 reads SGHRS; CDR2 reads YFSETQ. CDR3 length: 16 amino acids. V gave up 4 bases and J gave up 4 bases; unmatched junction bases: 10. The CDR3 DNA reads TGCGCCAGCAGCCCGGCTAGCGGGAGTAGTGGAGAGACCCAGTACTTC. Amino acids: CASSPASGSSGETQYF.

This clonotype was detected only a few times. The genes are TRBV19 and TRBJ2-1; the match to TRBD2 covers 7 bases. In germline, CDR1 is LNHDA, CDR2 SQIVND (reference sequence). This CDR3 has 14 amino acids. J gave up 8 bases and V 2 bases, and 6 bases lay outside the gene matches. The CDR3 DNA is TGTGCCAGTAGTATACAAGGCGGGAGCGATGAGCAGTTCTTC. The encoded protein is CASSIQGGSDEQFF. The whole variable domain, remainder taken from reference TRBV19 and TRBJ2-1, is DGGITQSPKYLFRKEGQNVTLSCEQNLNHDAMYWYRQDPGQGLRLIYYSQIVNDFQKGDIAEGYSVSREKKESFPLTVTSAQKNPTAFYLCASSIQGGSDEQFFGPGTRLTVL.

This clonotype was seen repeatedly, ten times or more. The CDR3 sequence: CASTPGLAYETQYF. In DNA, the CDR3 is TGTGCCAGCACCCCCGGACTAGCGTACGAGACCCAGTACTTC. The chain uses TRBV2 and TRBJ2-5, with 9 positions matching TRBD2. The V segment lost 7 bases and the J segment 5 bases; nucleotides outside the gene matches: 8. Germline loops: CDR1 SNHLY, CDR2 FYNNEI. The CDR3 consists of 14 residues.

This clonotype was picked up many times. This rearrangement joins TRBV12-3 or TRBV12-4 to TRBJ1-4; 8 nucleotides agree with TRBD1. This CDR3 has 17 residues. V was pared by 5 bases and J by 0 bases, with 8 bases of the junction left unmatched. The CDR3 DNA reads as TGTGCCAGCAGTCCCGGGGACAGGAGATCAACTAATGAAAAACTGTTTTTT. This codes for CASSPGDRRSTNEKLFF.

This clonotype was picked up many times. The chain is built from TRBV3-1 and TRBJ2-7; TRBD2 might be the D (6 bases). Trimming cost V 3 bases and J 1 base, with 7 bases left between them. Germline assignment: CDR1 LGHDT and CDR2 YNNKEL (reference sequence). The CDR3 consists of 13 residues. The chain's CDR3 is CASSQRDSYEQYF. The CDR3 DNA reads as TGTGCCAGCAGCCAGCGGGATTCCTACGAGCAGTACTTC.

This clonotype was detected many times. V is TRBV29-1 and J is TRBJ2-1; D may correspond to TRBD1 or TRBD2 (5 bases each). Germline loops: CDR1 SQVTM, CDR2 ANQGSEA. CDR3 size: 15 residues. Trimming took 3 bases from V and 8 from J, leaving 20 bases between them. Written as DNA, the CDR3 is TGCAGCGTTGAGATGGGGAGAGGGGTTGTCGATGAGCAGTTCTTC. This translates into CSVEMGRGVVDEQFF.

The chain's CDR3 is CSASAPLGTSYNEQFF. The CDR3 DNA reads TGCAGTGCTAGCGCGCCCCTAGGGACATCTTACAATGAGCAGTTCTTC. The rearrangement links TRBV20-1 to TRBJ2-1; D is possibly TRBD1 (6 bases). Germline V gene sequence: CDR1 DFQATT, CDR2 SNEGSKA (reference sequence). The CDR3 has 16 amino acids. The ends were cut back, 3 bases at V and 4 bases at J, with 19 bases in the middle.

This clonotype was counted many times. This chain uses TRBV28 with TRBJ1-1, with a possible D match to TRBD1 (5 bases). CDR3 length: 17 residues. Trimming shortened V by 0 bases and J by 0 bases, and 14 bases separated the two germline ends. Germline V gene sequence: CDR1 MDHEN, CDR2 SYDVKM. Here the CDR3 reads CASSLWTGTSMNTEAFF. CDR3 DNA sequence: TGTGCCAGCAGTTTATGGACCGGGACCTCTATGAACACTGAAGCTTTCTTT.

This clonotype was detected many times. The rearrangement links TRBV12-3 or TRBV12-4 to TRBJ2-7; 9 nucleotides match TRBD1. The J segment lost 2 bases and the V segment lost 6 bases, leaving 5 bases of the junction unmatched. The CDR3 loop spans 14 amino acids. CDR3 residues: CASRRQGDAYEQYF. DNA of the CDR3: TGTGCCAGCAGGCGACAGGGGGATGCCTACGAGCAGTACTTC.

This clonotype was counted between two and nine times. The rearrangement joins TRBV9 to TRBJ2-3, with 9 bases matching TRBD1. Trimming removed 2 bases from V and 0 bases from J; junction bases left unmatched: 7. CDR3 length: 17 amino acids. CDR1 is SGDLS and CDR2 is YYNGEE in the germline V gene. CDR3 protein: CASSVFGQGISTDTQYF. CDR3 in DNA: TGTGCCAGCAGCGTCTTCGGACAGGGGATTAGCACAGATACGCAGTATTTT. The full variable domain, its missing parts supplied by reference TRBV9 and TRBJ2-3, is DSGVTQTPKHLITATGQRVTLRCSPRSGDLSVYWYQQSLDQGLQFLIQYYNGEERAKGNILERFSAQQFPDLHSELNLSSLELGDSALYFCASSVFGQGISTDTQYFGPGTRLTVL.

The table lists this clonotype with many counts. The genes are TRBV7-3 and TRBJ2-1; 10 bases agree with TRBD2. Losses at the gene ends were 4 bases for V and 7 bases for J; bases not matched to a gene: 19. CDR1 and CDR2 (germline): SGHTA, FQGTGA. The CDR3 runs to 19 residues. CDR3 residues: CASSSRGTSARRLGNEQFF. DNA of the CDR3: TGTGCCAGCAGCTCCCGCGGGACTAGCGCGAGAAGATTGGGGAATGAGCAGTTCTTC. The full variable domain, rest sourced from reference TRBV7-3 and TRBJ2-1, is GAGVSQTPSNKVTEKGKYVELRCDPISGHTALYWYRQSLGQGPEFLIYFQGTGAADDSGLPNDRFFAVRPEGSVSTLKIQRTERGDSAVYLCASSSRGTSARRLGNEQFFGPGTRLTVL.

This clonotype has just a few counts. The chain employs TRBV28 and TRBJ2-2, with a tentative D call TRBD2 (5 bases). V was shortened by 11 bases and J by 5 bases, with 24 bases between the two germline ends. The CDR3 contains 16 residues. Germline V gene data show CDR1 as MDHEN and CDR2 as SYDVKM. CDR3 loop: CAVQRVLRRLTGELFF. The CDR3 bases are TGTGCCGTACAACGGGTCCTCAGGAGGCTTACCGGGGAGCTGTTTTTT.

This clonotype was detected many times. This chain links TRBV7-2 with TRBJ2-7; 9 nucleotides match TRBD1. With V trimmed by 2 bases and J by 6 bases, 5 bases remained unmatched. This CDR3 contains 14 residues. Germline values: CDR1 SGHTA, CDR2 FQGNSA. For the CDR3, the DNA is TGTGCCAGCAGCTTATCCCGACAGGGGGGCGAGCAGTACTTC. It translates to CASSLSRQGGEQYF.